A single sample is the source of the 18 T cell receptor beta chains below, sequenced in a study of monozygotic twins with inflammatory bowel disease. TCRdb reprocessed the 5' RACE reads; each CDR3 protein has one entry and no DNA is given. This sample's clone table lists under 200,000 distinct CDR3 sequences. The material sequenced was blood. Receptors originate from a human donor with ulcerative colitis or Crohn's disease, or a healthy co-twin of an affected twin (not recorded which).

Here the CDR3 reads CASSLGVGDTGELFF. The gene calls are TRBV5-1 and TRBJ2-2. There are 15 residues in the CDR3. CDR1 is SGHRS and CDR2 is YFSETQ in the germline V gene. The variable domain in full, completed from reference TRBV5-1 and TRBJ2-2, reads KAGVTQTPRYLIKTRGQQVTLSCSPISGHRSVSWYQQTPGQGLQFLFEYFSETQRNKGNFPGRFSGRQFSNSRSEMNVSTLELGDSALYLCASSLGVGDTGELFFGEGSRLTVL.

This chain uses TRBV5-1 with TRBJ1-1; there is no DNA to check the TCRdb D call of TRBD1. The length of the CDR3 is 18 residues. CDR1 SGHRS and CDR2 YFSETQ come from the germline V gene. The CDR3 here is CASSSGQAGVFIDTEAFF.

The CDR3 reads CASSLGTGRDTQYF. The rearrangement links TRBV7-2 to TRBJ2-3; the D call of TRBD1 rests on TCRdb alone, since no DNA is present to check it. This CDR3 is built from 14 residues. Germline V gene lookup returns CDR1 SGHTA and CDR2 FQGNSA.

The chain links TRBV7-3 to TRBJ1-1. The CDR3 consists of 13 residues. CDR1 and CDR2 from the germline V gene are SGHTA and FQGTGA. Here the CDR3 reads CASSLTVGLEAFF.

The genes are TRBV7-8 and TRBJ2-3; TCRdb's assignment of TRBD1 cannot be checked, as there is no DNA. CDR3 size: 14 residues. The germline CDR1 and CDR2 sequences are SGHVS and FQNEAQ. The CDR3 is CASLRDTITDTQYF.

This sequence joins TRBV3-1 and TRBJ2-5; TCRdb calls TRBD2, which cannot be checked without DNA. Germline V gives CDR1 LGHDT, CDR2 YNNKEL (reference sequence). CDR3 size: 17 residues. The CDR3 loop reads CASSSGLAGGKQETQYF.

The chain couples TRBV20-1 to TRBJ2-5; as DNA is missing, the TRBD1 call by TCRdb cannot be tested. The CDR3 totals 15 residues. CDR1 and CDR2 from the germline V gene are DFQATT and SNEGSKA (reference sequence). The CDR3: CSATVGTGERETQYF.

The CDR3 region is CASRPARGFTDTQYF. This chain joins TRBV25-1 and TRBJ2-3; TCRdb's D call, TRBD1, is unchecked because there is no DNA. The length of the CDR3 is 15 residues. Looked up from germline, CDR1 is MGHDK and CDR2 is SYGVNS.

This chain links TRBV7-9 with TRBJ2-1; TCRdb proposes TRBD2, but this gene call is untestable without DNA. Germline V lookup: CDR1 SEHNR, CDR2 FQNEAQ (reference sequence). CDR3 length: 16 residues. Here the CDR3 reads CASSTGLAVSYNEQFF.

This chain uses TRBV28 with TRBJ2-5; TCRdb names TRBD1, which stays unverified in the absence of DNA. Looked up from germline, CDR1 is MDHEN and CDR2 is SYDVKM. This CDR3 has 14 residues. CDR3: CASSTQGPQETQYF.

The chain joins TRBV12-3 or TRBV12-4 to TRBJ1-5; the D call of TRBD1 rests on TCRdb alone, since no DNA is present to check it. CDR3 length: 13 amino acids. The CDR3 reads CASSPSQGQPQHF.

This chain uses TRBV27 with TRBJ2-5; TCRdb outputs TRBD1, but without DNA this stays unchecked. Germline values: CDR1 MNHEY, CDR2 SMNVEV (reference sequence). The CDR3 runs 13 residues. The chain's CDR3 is CASSWGRDETQYF.

The genes are TRBV4-2 and TRBJ2-1; the TRBD2 assignment by TCRdb is unverifiable without DNA. Looked up from germline, CDR1 is LGHNA and CDR2 is YNFKEQ. The CDR3 has 16 amino acids. Here the CDR3 reads CASSQVAGGSSNEQFF.

V and J are TRBV12-3 or TRBV12-4 and TRBJ1-6; TCRdb's D gene call, TRBD1, goes unchecked for lack of DNA. This CDR3 region has 13 residues. The CDR3 is CASAVWGGSPLHF.

The gene calls are TRBV12-3 or TRBV12-4 and TRBJ1-5; TCRdb's D gene call, TRBD1, goes unchecked for lack of DNA. The CDR3 length is 14 residues. The CDR3 here is CASRGASQDQPQHF.

V and J are TRBV27 and TRBJ2-6. Germline V lookup: CDR1 MNHEY, CDR2 SMNVEV (reference sequence). The CDR3 sequence is 17 residues long. The CDR3 sequence: CASSFFPISSGANVLTF.

The V call is TRBV6-5, the J call TRBJ2-4. The CDR3 length is 15 residues. From germline, CDR1 is MNHEY and CDR2 SVGAGI. CDR3 loop: CASSYSRGLQNIQYF.

CDR3 region: CASSSTGGVYNEQFF. The V call is TRBV5-1, the J call TRBJ2-1; the TCRdb call, TRBD1, lacks DNA for checking. The CDR3 is 15 amino acids. Per the germline V gene, CDR1 is SGHRS and CDR2 is YFSETQ.